One and the same sample provided the 2 T cell receptor beta chains below, sequenced in a study of blood T cell repertoires in COVID-19. Sequenced by immunoSEQ multiplex PCR; TCRdb stores in-frame clones only, minus some. The repertoire consists of approximately 320,000 clones, with under 90% occurring once and the leading ten covering over 8.5%. Sequencing was carried out using peripheral blood. The receptors were gathered from a woman aged 30 to 39 with COVID-19, enrolled during active disease.

This chain connects TRBV5-1 to TRBJ2-1; D uncertain. Deletions cut 0 bases from V and 0 bases from J, with 10 bases between. CDR3 length equals 16 residues. Germline V CDR1 and CDR2: SGHRS, YFSETQ. Written as DNA, the CDR3 is TGCGCCAGCAGCTTGGCCTATTCTAGCTCCTACAATGAGCAGTTCTTC. Residues: CASSLAYSSSYNEQFF.

The rearrangement links TRBV5-1 to TRBJ2-3; TRBD2 might be the D (6 bases). Germline lookup yields CDR1 SGHRS and CDR2 YFSETQ. The CDR3 is 15 residues long. The V and J ends lost 2 bases and 0 bases respectively, with 10 bases between them. CDR3: CASSFRLGSTDTQYF. CDR3 nucleotides: TGCGCCAGCAGCTTCCGACTAGGTAGCACAGATACGCAGTATTTT.